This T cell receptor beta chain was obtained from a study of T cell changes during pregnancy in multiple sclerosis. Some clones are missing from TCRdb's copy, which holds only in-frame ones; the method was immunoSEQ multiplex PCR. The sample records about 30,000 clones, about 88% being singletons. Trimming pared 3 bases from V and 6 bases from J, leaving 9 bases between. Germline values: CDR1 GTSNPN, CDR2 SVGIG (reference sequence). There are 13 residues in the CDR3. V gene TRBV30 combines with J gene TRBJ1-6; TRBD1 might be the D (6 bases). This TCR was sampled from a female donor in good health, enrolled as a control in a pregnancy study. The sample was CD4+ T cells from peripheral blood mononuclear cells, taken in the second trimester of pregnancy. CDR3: CAWRRTANSPLHF. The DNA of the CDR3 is TGTGCCTGGAGGCGGACAGCTAATTCACCCCTCCACTTT.